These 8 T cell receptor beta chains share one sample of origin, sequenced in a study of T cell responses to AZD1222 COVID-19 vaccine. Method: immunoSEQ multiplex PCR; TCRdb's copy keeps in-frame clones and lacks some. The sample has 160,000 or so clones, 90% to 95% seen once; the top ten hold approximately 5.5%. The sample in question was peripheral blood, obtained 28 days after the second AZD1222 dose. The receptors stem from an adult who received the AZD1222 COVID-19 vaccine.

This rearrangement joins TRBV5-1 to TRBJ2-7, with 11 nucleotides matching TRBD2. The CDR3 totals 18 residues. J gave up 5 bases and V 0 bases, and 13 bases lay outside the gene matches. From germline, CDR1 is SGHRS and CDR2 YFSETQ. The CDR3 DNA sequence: TGCGCCAGCAGCTTGGTCGGAGTAGCGGGAGGGAGGCTCGACGAGCAGTACTTC. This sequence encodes CASSLVGVAGGRLDEQYF.

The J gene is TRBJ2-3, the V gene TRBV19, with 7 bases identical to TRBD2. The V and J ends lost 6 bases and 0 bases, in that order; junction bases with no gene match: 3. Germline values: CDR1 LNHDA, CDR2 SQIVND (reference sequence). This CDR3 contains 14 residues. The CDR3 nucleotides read TGTGCCAGTAGAGCGGGGTATAGCACAGATACGCAGTATTTT. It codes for CASRAGYSTDTQYF.

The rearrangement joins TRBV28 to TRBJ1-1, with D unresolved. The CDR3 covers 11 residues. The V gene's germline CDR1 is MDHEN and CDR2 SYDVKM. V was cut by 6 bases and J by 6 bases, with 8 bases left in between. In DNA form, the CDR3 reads TGTGCCAGCAGGTCAGTGGCTGAAGCTTTCTTT. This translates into CASRSVAEAFF.

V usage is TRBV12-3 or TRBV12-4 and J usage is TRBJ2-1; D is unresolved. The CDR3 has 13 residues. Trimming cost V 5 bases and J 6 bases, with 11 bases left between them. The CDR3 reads CASSPQVGNEQFF. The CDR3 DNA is TGTGCCAGCAGTCCCCAGGTAGGCAATGAGCAGTTCTTC.

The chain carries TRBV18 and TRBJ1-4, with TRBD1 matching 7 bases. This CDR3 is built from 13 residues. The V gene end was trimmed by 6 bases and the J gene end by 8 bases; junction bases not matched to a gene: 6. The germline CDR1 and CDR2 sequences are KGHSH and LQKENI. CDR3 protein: CASSEGQSEKLFF. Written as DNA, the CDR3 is TGTGCCAGCTCGGAGGGACAGTCGGAAAAACTGTTTTTT.

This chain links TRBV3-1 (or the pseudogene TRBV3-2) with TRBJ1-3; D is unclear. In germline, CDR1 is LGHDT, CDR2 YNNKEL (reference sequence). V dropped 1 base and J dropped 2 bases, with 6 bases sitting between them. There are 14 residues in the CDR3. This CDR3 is CASSQGTAGNTIYF. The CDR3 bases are TGTGCCAGCAGCCAAGGAACAGCTGGAAACACCATATATTTT.

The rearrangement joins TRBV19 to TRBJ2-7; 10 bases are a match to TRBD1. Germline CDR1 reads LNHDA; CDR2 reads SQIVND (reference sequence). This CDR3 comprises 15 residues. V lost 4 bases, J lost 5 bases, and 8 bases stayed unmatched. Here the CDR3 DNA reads TGTGCCAGTAGTAGGGGGGACAGGGGTATCGACGAGCAGTACTTC. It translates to CASSRGDRGIDEQYF.

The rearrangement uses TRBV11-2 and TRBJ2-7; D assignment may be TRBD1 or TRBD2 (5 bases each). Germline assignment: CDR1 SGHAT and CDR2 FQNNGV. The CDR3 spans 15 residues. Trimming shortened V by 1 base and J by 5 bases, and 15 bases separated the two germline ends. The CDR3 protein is CASSLVGTTANEQYF. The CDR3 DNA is TGTGCCAGCAGCTTAGTGGGGACCACGGCTAACGAGCAGTACTTC. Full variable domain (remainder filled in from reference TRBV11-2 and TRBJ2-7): EAGVAQSPRYKIIEKRQSVAFWCNPISGHATLYWYQQILGQGPKLLIQFQNNGVVDDSQLPKDRFSAERLKGVDSTLKIQPAKLEDSAVYLCASSLVGTTANEQYFGPGTRLTVT.